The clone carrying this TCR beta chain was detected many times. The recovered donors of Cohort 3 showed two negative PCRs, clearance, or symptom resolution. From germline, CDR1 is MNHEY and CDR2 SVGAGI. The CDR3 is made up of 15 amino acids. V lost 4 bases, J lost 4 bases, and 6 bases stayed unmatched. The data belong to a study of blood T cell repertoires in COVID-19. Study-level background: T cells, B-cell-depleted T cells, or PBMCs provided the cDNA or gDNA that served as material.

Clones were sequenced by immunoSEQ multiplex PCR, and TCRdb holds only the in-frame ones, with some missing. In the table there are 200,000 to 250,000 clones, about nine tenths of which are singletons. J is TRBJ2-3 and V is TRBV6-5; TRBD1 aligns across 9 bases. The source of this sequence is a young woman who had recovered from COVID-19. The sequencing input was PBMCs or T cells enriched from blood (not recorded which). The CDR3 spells CASSSGTGFPDTQYF. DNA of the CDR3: TGTGCCAGCAGTTCCGGGACAGGGTTCCCAGATACGCAGTATTTT.